This entry lists 27 T cell receptor beta chains sequenced from one sample in a study of cytomegalovirus exposure and HLA in healthy donors. A multiplex PCR was run with 60 Vbeta primers and 13 Jbeta primers. Assay used: immunoSEQ multiplex PCR; TCRdb lists only in-frame clones, some missing. The sample records about 99,000 clones, approximately 79% being singletons. The sample taken for sequencing was PBMCs. Receptors were obtained from a man aged 55 to 70 in good health and CMV-seropositive.

CDR3: CASSLAEGAVNTEAFF. The CDR3 nucleotides are TGTGCCAGCAGCTTAGCGGAGGGGGCGGTTAACACTGAAGCTTTCTTT. The chain carries TRBV7-9 and TRBJ1-1; 7 bases map to TRBD1. Germline CDR1 and CDR2: SEHNR and FQNEAQ (reference sequence). J gave up 2 bases and V 0 bases, and 6 bases lay outside the gene matches. CDR3 size: 16 residues.

The chain is built from TRBV5-1 and TRBJ1-1; D is unresolved. The CDR3 runs to 13 residues. The ends were cut back, 0 bases at V and 3 bases at J, with 6 bases in the middle. Germline V gene sequence: CDR1 SGHRS, CDR2 YFSETQ. In nucleotides, the CDR3 is TGCGCCAGCAGCTTGGAGGCGGACACTGAAGCTTTCTTT. Protein sequence: CASSLEADTEAFF.

The rearrangement joins TRBV7-8 to TRBJ1-1; 11 bases line up with TRBD1. Germline CDR1 reads SGHVS; CDR2 reads FQNEAQ. This CDR3 has 17 amino acids. J was trimmed by 1 base and V by 5 bases; bases with no gene match: 9. In DNA form, the CDR3 reads TGTGCCAGCAGCGCCAGGGACAGGGGGATCCCGAACACTGAAGCTTTCTTT. This gives the protein CASSARDRGIPNTEAFF.

The chain links TRBV28 to TRBJ1-6; D not certain. The CDR3 spans 12 residues. Germline-derived CDR1 and CDR2 are MDHEN and SYDVKM. V was clipped by 7 bases and J by 11 bases, with 12 bases between them. CDR3 in DNA: TGTGCCAGCACTCTACTTGGTACACCCCTCCACTTT. The encoded protein is CASTLLGTPLHF.

This clone ranks as medium-sized. V gene TRBV7-3 combines with J gene TRBJ1-1; D gene unclear. CDR3 length: 12 amino acids. V lost 3 bases, J lost 4 bases, and 6 bases lay in between. Germline CDR1 SGHTA, CDR2 FQGTGA. This CDR3 reads CASSFPGTEAFF. Written as DNA, the CDR3 is TGTGCCAGCAGCTTCCCGGGCACTGAAGCTTTCTTT. Looking up the rest from reference TRBV7-3 and TRBJ1-1 gives the full variable domain: GAGVSQTPSNKVTEKGKYVELRCDPISGHTALYWYRQSLGQGPEFLIYFQGTGAADDSGLPNDRFFAVRPEGSVSTLKIQRTERGDSAVYLCASSFPGTEAFFGQGTRLTVV.

This clone showed up just a few times. Additional DNA sequences in this sample encode the identical CDR3. The chain employs TRBV5-5 and TRBJ1-1; unclear D gene. V lost 1 base, J lost 2 bases, and 15 bases lay in between. The length of the CDR3 is 16 residues. Germline lookup yields CDR1 SGHKS and CDR2 YYEKEE (reference sequence). DNA for the CDR3: TGTGCCAGCAGCTTGTTGGGTCTCACGGGTAACACTGAAGCTTTCTTT. Protein: CASSLLGLTGNTEAFF.

V is TRBV5-1 and J is TRBJ2-3, with 12 bases fitting TRBD2. The CDR3 is 17 amino acids. V lost 3 bases, J lost 2 bases, and 7 bases stayed unmatched. Germline assignment: CDR1 SGHRS and CDR2 YFSETQ. The CDR3 spells CASSSLLAGGPTDTQYF. The CDR3 DNA reads TGCGCCAGCAGCTCGCTACTAGCGGGGGGCCCCACAGATACGCAGTATTTT.

Comments on this clone: Its ends do not fully match the called genes, so a read error is possible. The V call is TRBV7-9, the J call TRBJ1-1; TRBD1 matches at 8 bases. Germline assignment: CDR1 SEHNR and CDR2 FQNEAQ (reference sequence). The CDR3 totals 16 residues. The CDR3 loop reads CSSSPGQGEMYTEAFF. Written as DNA, the CDR3 is TGTTCCAGCAGCCCCGGACAGGGAGAGATGTACACTGAAGCTTTCTTT.

The chain joins TRBV19 to TRBJ2-4; TRBD2 might be the D (6 bases). The ends were cut back, 2 bases at V and 1 base at J, with 15 bases in the middle. The CDR3 runs 17 residues. Germline assignment: CDR1 LNHDA and CDR2 SQIVND (reference sequence). CDR3 in amino acids: CASSISPREAAKNIQYF. The CDR3 DNA follows: TGTGCCAGTAGTATATCCCCTAGGGAGGCGGCCAAAAACATTCAGTACTTC.

The chain uses TRBV5-1 and TRBJ1-2, with TRBD1 matching over 9 bases. The CDR3 has 15 residues. Germline lookup yields CDR1 SGHRS and CDR2 YFSETQ. After removal of 5 bases from V and 4 bases from J, the junction contained 9 bases not matched to a gene. Here the CDR3 DNA reads TGCGCCAGCAGGGAGTCGGACAGGGGTTTCTATGGCTACACCTTC. Residues: CASRESDRGFYGYTF.

In DNA form, the CDR3 reads TGTGCCAGCAGCTTAGTAGCCCGGGGGACAGGGACCCTAAACGCTGAAGCTTTCTTT. This sequence encodes CASSLVARGTGTLNAEAFF. This chain joins TRBV7-8 and TRBJ1-1; TRBD1 agrees at 9 bases. The V gene's germline CDR1 is SGHVS and CDR2 FQNEAQ. This CDR3 spans 19 amino acids. The V segment lost 1 base and the J segment 6 bases; nucleotides outside the gene matches: 18.

V gene TRBV5-1 combines with J gene TRBJ1-1; D gene ambiguous. Looked up from germline, CDR1 is SGHRS and CDR2 is YFSETQ. The CDR3 spans 13 residues. The V end was cut by 5 bases, the J end by 0 bases, with 8 bases between. The CDR3 bases are TGCGCCAGCAGAACAGCGGTGAACACTGAAGCTTTCTTT. Translated: CASRTAVNTEAFF.

This clone appeared a few times. The chain is built from TRBV5-5 and TRBJ2-1; D remains unclear. Germline V gene data show CDR1 as SGHKS and CDR2 as YYEKEE (reference sequence). Trimming left V 4 bases short and J 2 bases short, with 13 bases between. The CDR3 contains 15 residues. The CDR3 DNA reads as TGTGCCAGCAGCCCCGGAGTGTACCCCTACAATGAGCAGTTCTTC. Its translation is CASSPGVYPYNEQFF. Filled out from reference TRBV5-5 and TRBJ2-1, the complete variable domain reads DAGVTQSPTHLIKTRGQQVTLRCSPISGHKSVSWYQQVLGQGPQFIFQYYEKEERGRGNFPDRFSARQFPNYSSELNVNALLLGDSALYLCASSPGVYPYNEQFFGPGTRLTVL.

The chain combines TRBV6-1 with TRBJ2-6; D is perhaps TRBD2 (5 bases). CDR1 and CDR2 (germline): MNHNS, SASEGT. This CDR3 has 15 amino acids. With 5 bases removed from V and 0 bases from J, the gap between germline ends came to 8 bases. This CDR3 reads CASSLLDSGANVLTF. In DNA form, the CDR3 reads TGTGCCAGCAGTCTACTAGACTCTGGGGCCAACGTCCTGACTTTC.

This clone was counted a single time. At one boundary the junction diverges from the germline segment, which might be a read error. This sequence joins TRBV5-1 and TRBJ2-5; 8 positions agree with TRBD2. The CDR3 runs 14 residues. Looked up from germline, CDR1 is SGHRS and CDR2 is YFSETQ. CDR3 region: CASSSGRGQEAQYF. The CDR3 nucleotides read TGCGCCAGCAGCTCCGGGAGGGGCCAAGAGGCCCAGTACTTC.

This chain joins TRBV27 and TRBJ2-7; 12 nucleotides match TRBD2. The CDR3 length is 15 residues. V shed 5 bases and J 4 bases; nucleotides not matched to a gene: 6. CDR1 is MNHEY, CDR2 SMNVEV, per germline (reference sequence). Here the CDR3 reads CASSPLAGGVYEQYF. As DNA, the CDR3 is TGTGCCAGCAGTCCTCTAGCGGGGGGGGTGTACGAGCAGTACTTC.

This clone was found a few times. This chain uses TRBV5-6 with TRBJ1-6; D unclear. CDR3 size: 15 residues. CDR1 is SGHDT and CDR2 is YYEEEE in the germline V gene. V dropped 0 bases and J dropped 7 bases, with 11 bases sitting between them. The CDR3 DNA reads as TGTGCCAGCAGCTTGGATCCCGGACTGAATTCACCCCTCCACTTT. Protein product: CASSLDPGLNSPLHF.

In its sample, this clone was seen once. This chain links TRBV7-9 with TRBJ2-7; 11 bases match TRBD1. Germline-derived CDR1 and CDR2 are SEHNR and FQNEAQ (reference sequence). The CDR3 loop spans 15 amino acids. With 5 bases clipped from V and 1 base from J, the junction kept 4 bases outside the gene matches. CDR3: CASSPGQGASYEQYF. CDR3 bases: TGTGCCAGCAGCCCCGGACAGGGGGCTTCCTACGAGCAGTACTTC.

This clone showed up just once. The rearrangement joins TRBV30 to TRBJ2-1, with TRBD2 matching 16 bases. Germline V gives CDR1 GTSNPN, CDR2 SVGIG (reference sequence). CDR3 length: 16 residues. V lost 2 bases to trimming and J lost 4 bases; unmatched junction nucleotides: 2. The CDR3 spells CAWSPGLAGGYNEQFF. The DNA for the CDR3 is TGTGCCTGGAGTCCGGGACTAGCGGGGGGGTACAATGAGCAGTTCTTC. The whole variable domain, filled in from reference TRBV30 and TRBJ2-1, reads SQTIHQWPATLVQPVGSPLSLECTVEGTSNPNLYWYRQAAGRGLQLLFYSVGIGQISSEVPQNLSASRPQDRQFILSSKKLLLSDSGFYLCAWSPGLAGGYNEQFFGPGTRLTVL.

The V and J genes are TRBV19 and TRBJ2-7, with D possibly TRBD1 on 5 matching bases. The V end lost 5 bases, the J end lost 4 bases, and 12 bases lay between the germline ends. The germline CDR1 and CDR2 sequences are LNHDA and SQIVND (reference sequence). The length of the CDR3 is 13 residues. The CDR3 loop reads CASSLRVSYEQYF. DNA of the CDR3: TGTGCCAGTAGTCTCAGGGTTTCGTACGAGCAGTACTTC. Using reference TRBV19 and TRBJ2-7 for the parts outside the CDR3, the full variable domain is DGGITQSPKYLFRKEGQNVTLSCEQNLNHDAMYWYRQDPGQGLRLIYYSQIVNDFQKGDIAEGYSVSREKKESFPLTVTSAQKNPTAFYLCASSLRVSYEQYFGPGTRLTVT.

The J gene is TRBJ1-3, the V gene TRBV2; D is unclear. The germline gives CDR1 SNHLY, CDR2 FYNNEI. CDR3 length: 16 amino acids. V lost 0 bases and J 0 bases, leaving 9 bases between the germline ends. CDR3 residues: CASSEARGSSGNTIYF. CDR3 DNA: TGTGCCAGCAGTGAAGCGCGGGGTAGCTCTGGAAACACCATATATTTT.

The genes are TRBV7-6 and TRBJ2-5; D remains ambiguous. Germline V gene data show CDR1 as SGHVS and CDR2 as FNYEAQ. V gave up 5 bases and J gave up 4 bases, with 20 bases separating them. The CDR3 is 16 amino acids. CDR3 protein: CASSLDPLLPGETQYF. As DNA, the CDR3 is TGTGCCAGCAGCCTCGACCCACTACTACCGGGAGAGACCCAGTACTTC.

The V gene is TRBV10-2, the J gene TRBJ1-2, with D possibly TRBD1 on 5 matching bases. Germline V gene sequence: CDR1 WSHSY, CDR2 SAAADI. The V and J ends lost 2 bases and 4 bases respectively, with 8 bases between them. This CDR3 contains 13 residues. The CDR3 region is CASSEGGFYGYTF. CDR3 sequence (DNA): TGCGCCAGCAGTGAGGGGGGGTTCTATGGCTACACCTTC.

This clone was detected only a few times. The CDR3: CASSPIGQGGYDEQFF. In DNA, the CDR3 is TGTGCCAGCTCACCAATTGGACAGGGAGGGTACGATGAGCAGTTCTTC. The rearrangement joins TRBV18 to TRBJ2-1; tentative D call: TRBD1 (8 bases). V lost 2 bases and J 8 bases, leaving 19 bases between the germline ends. The germline CDR1 and CDR2 sequences are KGHSH and LQKENI. This CDR3 spans 16 amino acids. Supplemented by reference TRBV18 and TRBJ2-1, the full variable domain reads NAGVMQNPRHLVRRRGQEARLRCSPMKGHSHVYWYRQLPEEGLKFMVYLQKENIIDESGMPKERFSAEFPKEGPSILRIQQVVRGDSAAYFCASSPIGQGGYDEQFFGPGTRLTVL.

This chain uses TRBV5-4 with TRBJ1-4; D is possibly TRBD1 (5 bases). Germline-derived CDR1 and CDR2 are SGHNT and YYREEE (reference sequence). V lost 4 bases to trimming and J lost 8 bases, with 15 bases between them. The CDR3 has 14 residues. As DNA, the CDR3 is TGTGCCAGCAGCCAACGGGGGAAGGGGGAAAAACTGTTTTTT. Protein: CASSQRGKGEKLFF. Drawing the rest from reference TRBV5-4 and TRBJ1-4, the complete variable domain is ETGVTQSPTHLIKTRGQQVTLRCSSQSGHNTVSWYQQALGQGPQFIFQYYREEENGRGNFPPRFSGLQFPNYSSELNVNALELDDSALYLCASSQRGKGEKLFFGSGTQLSVL.

The rearrangement uses TRBV7-9 and TRBJ2-7, with D possibly being TRBD2 (6 bases). V was pared by 1 base and J by 5 bases, with 24 bases between. Germline CDR1 SEHNR, CDR2 FQNEAQ (reference sequence). The CDR3 contains 18 residues. The CDR3 region is CASSLDIGFFGGSHEQYF. The CDR3 DNA reads TGTGCCAGCAGCTTAGATATTGGCTTCTTCGGAGGGAGCCACGAGCAGTACTTC.

This clone is a singleton in its sample. This chain connects TRBV18 to TRBJ1-6; perhaps TRBD1 as D (6 bases). Germline CDR1 is KGHSH and CDR2 is LQKENI. The CDR3 extends over 14 amino acids. V was trimmed by 6 bases and J by 7 bases, leaving 13 bases between them. The DNA for the CDR3 is TGTGCCAGCTCCCCCGGACAGACCAATTCACCCCTCCACTTT. Protein product: CASSPGQTNSPLHF.